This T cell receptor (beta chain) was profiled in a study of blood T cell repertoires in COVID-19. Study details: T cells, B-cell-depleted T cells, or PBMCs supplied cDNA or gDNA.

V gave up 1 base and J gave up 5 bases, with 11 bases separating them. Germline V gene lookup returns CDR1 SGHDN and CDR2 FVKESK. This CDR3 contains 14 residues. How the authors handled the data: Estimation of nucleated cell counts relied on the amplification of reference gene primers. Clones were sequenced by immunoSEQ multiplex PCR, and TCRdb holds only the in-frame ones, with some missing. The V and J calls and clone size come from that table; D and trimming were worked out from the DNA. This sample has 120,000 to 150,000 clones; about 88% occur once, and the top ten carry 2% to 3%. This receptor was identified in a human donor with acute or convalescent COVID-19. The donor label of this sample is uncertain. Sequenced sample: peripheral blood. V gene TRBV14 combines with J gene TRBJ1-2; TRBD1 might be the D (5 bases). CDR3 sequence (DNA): TGTGCCAGCAGCCAAGGCAGGGATTCTTATGGCTACACCTTC. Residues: CASSQGRDSYGYTF. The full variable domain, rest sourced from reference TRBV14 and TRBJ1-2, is EAGVTQFPSHSVIEKGQTVTLRCDPISGHDNLYWYRRVMGKEIKFLLHFVKESKQDESGMPNNRFLAERTGGTYSTLKVQPAELEDSGVYFCASSQGRDSYGYTFGSGTRLTVV.